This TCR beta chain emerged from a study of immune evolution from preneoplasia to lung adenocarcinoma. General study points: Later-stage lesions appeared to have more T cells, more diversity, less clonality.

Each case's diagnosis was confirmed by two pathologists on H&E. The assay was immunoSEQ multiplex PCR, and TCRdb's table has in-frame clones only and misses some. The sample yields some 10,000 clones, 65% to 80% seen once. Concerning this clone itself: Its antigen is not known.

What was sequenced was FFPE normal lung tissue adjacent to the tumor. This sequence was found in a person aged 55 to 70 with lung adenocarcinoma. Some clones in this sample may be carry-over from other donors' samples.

CDR3 in amino acids: CASSQLTGGTGNQPQHF. CDR3 nucleotides: TGCGCCAGCAGCCAATTAACAGGGGGCACTGGCAATCAGCCCCAGCATTTT. The chain is built from TRBV4-1 and TRBJ1-5, with TRBD1 identical over 9 bases. The CDR3 sequence is 17 residues long. Germline V gives CDR1 MGHRA, CDR2 YSYEKL. The J segment lost 2 bases and the V segment lost 2 bases, leaving 7 bases of the junction unmatched.